One and the same sample provided the 2 T cell receptor beta chains below, sequenced in a study of neurological immune-mediated disorders (dated by TCRdb to between 2019 and 2020). The library was made by 5' RACE. Sequencing was carried out with an Illumina HiSeq 2500. TCRdb passed the public sequencing reads through fastp at Q25 and MiXCR, retaining productive beta sequences. Rows with a matching CDR3 protein are joined into one entry that keeps the most common DNA and genes. The sample has around 50,000 distinct CDR3 sequences on record, 3.5% of them singletons. Around 3.3% of the sample is held by the ten biggest clonotypes. The sequenced material came from PBMCs. Receptors originate from a woman aged 25 to 39 with multiple sclerosis.

This clonotype was observed at least ten times. The chain carries TRBV11-2 and TRBJ2-3, with D tentatively TRBD1 or TRBD2 (5 bases each). The CDR3 loop spans 13 amino acids. Trimming pared 5 bases from V and 12 bases from J, leaving 18 bases between. Germline V lookup: CDR1 SGHAT, CDR2 FQNNGV. This chain's CDR3 is CASSQARGGSQYF. DNA of the CDR3: TGTGCCAGCAGCCAAGCGAGGGGCGGGTCTCAGTATTTT.

The table lists this clonotype with many counts. The chain recombines TRBV7-9 with TRBJ1-2; D unclear. V shed 1 base and J shed 3 bases, with 6 bases lying between them. This CDR3 is 13 amino acids long. The germline gives CDR1 SEHNR, CDR2 FQNEAQ (reference sequence). DNA for the CDR3: TGTGCCAGCAGCTTAGAGGGTTACTATGGCTACACCTTC. Encoded protein: CASSLEGYYGYTF.